This TCR beta chain was found in a study of blood T cell repertoires in COVID-19. About the research overall: Sites across the United States, Italy and Spain contributed samples from acute and convalescent COVID-19. The analysed material was cDNA or gDNA that came from T cells, B-cell-depleted T cells, or PBMCs.

The authors' processing: Reference gene primer amplification gave nucleated cell count estimates. Libraries were prepared by immunoSEQ multiplex PCR; TCRdb keeps only in-frame clonotypes and omits some of them. V and J calls and clone size follow that table, whereas D and trimming were derived from the DNA. The sample has 300,000 or so clones, about four fifths seen once. This CDR3 has 13 amino acids. V gave up 6 bases and J gave up 7 bases; unmatched junction bases: 7. The germline V gene encodes CDR1 LNHDA and CDR2 SQIVND (reference sequence). This TCR was sampled from a woman aged 45-65 years with acute or convalescent COVID-19. This sequence joins TRBV19 and TRBJ1-1, with 8 bases that match TRBD1. Sequencing used peripheral blood. In DNA, the CDR3 is TGTGCCAGTAGCAAGGACAGGGCGGGTGAAGCTTTCTTT. Translated, it gives CASSKDRAGEAFF.